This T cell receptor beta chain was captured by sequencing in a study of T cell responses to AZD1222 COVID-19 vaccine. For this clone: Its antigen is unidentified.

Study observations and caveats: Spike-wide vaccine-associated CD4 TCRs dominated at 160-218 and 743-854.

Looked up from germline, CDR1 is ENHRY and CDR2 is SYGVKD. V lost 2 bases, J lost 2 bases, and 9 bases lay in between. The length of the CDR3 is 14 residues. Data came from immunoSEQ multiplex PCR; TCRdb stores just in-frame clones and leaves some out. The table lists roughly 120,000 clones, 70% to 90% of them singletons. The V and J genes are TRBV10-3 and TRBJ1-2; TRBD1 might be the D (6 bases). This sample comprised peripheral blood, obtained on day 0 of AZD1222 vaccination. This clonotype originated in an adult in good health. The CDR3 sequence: CAISETGTNYGYTF. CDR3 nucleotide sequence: TGTGCCATCAGTGAGACAGGGACGAACTATGGCTACACCTTC.